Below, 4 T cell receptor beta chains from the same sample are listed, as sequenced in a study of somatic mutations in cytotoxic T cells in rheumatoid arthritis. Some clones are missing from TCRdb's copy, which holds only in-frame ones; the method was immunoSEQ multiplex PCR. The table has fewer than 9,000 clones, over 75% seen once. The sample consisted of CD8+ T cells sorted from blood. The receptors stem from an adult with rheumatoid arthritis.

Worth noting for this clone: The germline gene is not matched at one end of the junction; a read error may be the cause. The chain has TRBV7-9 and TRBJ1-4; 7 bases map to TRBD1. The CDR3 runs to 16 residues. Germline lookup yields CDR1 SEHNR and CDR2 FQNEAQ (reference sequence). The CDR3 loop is CASSVAVGQNNEKLFF. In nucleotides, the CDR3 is TGTGCCAGCAGCGTAGCTGTGGGACAGAATAATGAAAAACTGTTTTTT.

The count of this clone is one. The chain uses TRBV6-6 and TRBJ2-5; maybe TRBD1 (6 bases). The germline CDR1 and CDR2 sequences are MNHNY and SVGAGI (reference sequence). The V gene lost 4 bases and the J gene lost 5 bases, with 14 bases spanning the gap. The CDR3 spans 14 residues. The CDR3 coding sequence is TGTGCCAGCAGTTGGGGGCAGGCCGCTGAGACCCAGTACTTC. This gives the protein CASSWGQAAETQYF.

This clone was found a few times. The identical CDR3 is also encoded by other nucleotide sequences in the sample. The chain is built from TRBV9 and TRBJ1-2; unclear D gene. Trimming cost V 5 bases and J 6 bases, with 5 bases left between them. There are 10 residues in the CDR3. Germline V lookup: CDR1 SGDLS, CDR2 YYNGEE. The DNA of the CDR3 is TGTGCCAGCAGGGGAGATGGCTACACCTTC. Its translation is CASRGDGYTF.

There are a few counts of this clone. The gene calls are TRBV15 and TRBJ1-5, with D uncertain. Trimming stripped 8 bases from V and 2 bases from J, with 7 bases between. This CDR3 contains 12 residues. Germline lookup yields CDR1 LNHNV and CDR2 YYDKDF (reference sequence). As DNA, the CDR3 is TGTGCCACCTATTGGGGCAATCAGCCCCAGCATTTT. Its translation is CATYWGNQPQHF.